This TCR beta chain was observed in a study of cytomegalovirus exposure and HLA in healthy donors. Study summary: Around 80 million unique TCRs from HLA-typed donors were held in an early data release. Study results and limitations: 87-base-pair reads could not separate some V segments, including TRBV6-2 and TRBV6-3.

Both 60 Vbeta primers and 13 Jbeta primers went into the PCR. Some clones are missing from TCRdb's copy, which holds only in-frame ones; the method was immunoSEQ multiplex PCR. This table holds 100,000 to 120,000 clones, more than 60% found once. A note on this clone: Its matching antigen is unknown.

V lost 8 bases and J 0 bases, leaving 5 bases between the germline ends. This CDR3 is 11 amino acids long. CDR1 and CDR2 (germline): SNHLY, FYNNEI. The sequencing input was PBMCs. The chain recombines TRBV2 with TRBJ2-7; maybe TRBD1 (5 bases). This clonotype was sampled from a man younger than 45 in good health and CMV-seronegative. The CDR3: CASGASYEQYF. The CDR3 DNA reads TGTGCCAGCGGGGCCTCCTACGAGCAGTACTTC.